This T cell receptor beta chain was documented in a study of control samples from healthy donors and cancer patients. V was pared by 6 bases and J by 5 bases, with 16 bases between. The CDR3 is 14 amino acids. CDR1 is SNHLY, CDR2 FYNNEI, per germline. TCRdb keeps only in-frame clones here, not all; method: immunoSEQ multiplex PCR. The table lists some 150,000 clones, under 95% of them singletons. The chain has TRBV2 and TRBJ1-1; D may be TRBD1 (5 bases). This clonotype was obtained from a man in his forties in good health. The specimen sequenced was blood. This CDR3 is CASRGFGGTTEAFF. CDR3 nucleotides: TGTGCCAGCAGGGGGTTCGGAGGGACGACTGAAGCTTTCTTT.